A single sample gave rise to the 24 T cell receptor beta chains below, sequenced in a study of regulatory T cells in long-lasting Graves disease. HTBI primers from iRepertoire and Arm-PCR of CDR3 regions yielded the TCR beta libraries. Via MiXCR, TCRdb re-called the multiplex PCR reads, giving one row per CDR3 protein. The data show about 400,000 distinct CDR3 sequences, with approximately 16% seen just once and approximately 8% held by the top ten. Specified time point: newly diagnosed GD, antithyroid drugs for less than 3 months. The TCR library was made from RNA that had been extracted from PBMCs in TRIzol. These data also featured in a second study, about T cells in Graves' hyperthyroidism and ophthalmopathy.

Sequences were derived from peripheral blood mononuclear cells (PBMCs), sampled at new diagnosis, from a patient treated with antithyroid drugs. The source is a middle-aged woman with Graves disease.

This clonotype was seen many times. The V and J genes are TRBV6-1 and TRBJ2-7, with unresolved D. This CDR3 has 14 residues. The germline gives CDR1 MNHNS, CDR2 SASEGT. V was trimmed by 7 bases and J by 4 bases, leaving 17 bases between them. In DNA form, the CDR3 reads TGTGCCAGCATATCTATGTGGGATAGGTACGAGCAGTACTTC. Translating it yields CASISMWDRYEQYF.

The CDR3 region has the DNA TGTGCCAGCAGTCGAGGACAGGGGATGGGCACTGAAGCTTTCTTT. Protein: CASSRGQGMGTEAFF. The V and J genes are TRBV27 and TRBJ1-1; 9 nucleotides align to TRBD1. The CDR3 spans 15 residues. Germline trimming cut 5 bases from V and 4 bases from J; bases unmatched to any gene: 8. The germline gives CDR1 MNHEY, CDR2 SMNVEV (reference sequence).

At least ten counts were recorded for this clonotype. The V call is TRBV7-2, the J call TRBJ2-1; D might be TRBD1 (5 bases). Germline CDR1 and CDR2: SGHTA and FQGNSA. V gave up 5 bases and J gave up 7 bases, with 21 bases separating them. The CDR3 is made up of 16 amino acids. CDR3 DNA: TGTGCCAGCAGCCGCCTTAAAGAGCCAGGGTCTAATGAGCAGTTCTTC. This codes for CASSRLKEPGSNEQFF. Filled out from reference TRBV7-2 and TRBJ2-1, the complete variable domain reads GAGVSQSPSNKVTEKGKDVELRCDPISGHTALYWYRQSLGQGLEFLIYFQGNSAPDKSGLPSDRFSAERTGGSVSTLTIQRTQQEDSAVYLCASSRLKEPGSNEQFFGPGTRLTVL.

As regards this clonotype: A far larger clone lies a single base away; this is likely a read error. The chain employs TRBV12-3 or TRBV12-4 and TRBJ2-1; 9 bases line up with TRBD2. CDR3 length equals 14 residues. The V gene end was trimmed by 4 bases and the J gene end by 10 bases; junction bases not matched to a gene: 8. The CDR3 coding sequence is TGTGCCAGCAGTTCTACGGGACTAGCAGCCGAGCAGTTCTTC. Residues: CASSSTGLAAEQFF.

This clonotype was counted many times. CDR3 in amino acids: CATSRDYGTGASTEAFF. DNA of the CDR3: TGTGCCACCAGCAGAGATTACGGGACAGGGGCTAGCACTGAAGCTTTCTTT. This rearrangement joins TRBV15 to TRBJ1-1; 10 bases are shared with TRBD1. Germline lookup yields CDR1 LNHNV and CDR2 YYDKDF (reference sequence). Unmatched junction bases numbered 8, after V lost 0 bases and J lost 4 bases. The CDR3 has 17 amino acids. The full variable domain, with the rest looked up from reference TRBV15 and TRBJ1-1, is DAMVIQNPRYQVTQFGKPVTLSCSQTLNHNVMYWYQQKSSQAPKLLFHYYDKDFNNEADTPDNFQSRRPNTSFCFLDIRSPGLGDTAMYLCATSRDYGTGASTEAFFGQGTRLTVV.

Comments on this clonotype: A much larger clone is a single base away; this may be a read error. The chain couples TRBV27 to TRBJ2-7, with 10 bases aligning to TRBD2. Germline-derived CDR1 and CDR2 are MNHEY and SMNVEV (reference sequence). V was pared by 5 bases and J by 7 bases, with 11 bases of the junction left unmatched. This CDR3 spans 15 amino acids. The CDR3 bases are TGTGCCAGCAGTCCCCTAGCGGGAGTCTCCAATGAGCAGTACTTC. Translation: CASSPLAGVSNEQYF.

The J gene is TRBJ2-7, the V gene TRBV28; D call uncertain. The CDR3 runs 13 residues. V lost 3 bases and J lost 8, with 14 bases in between. Germline CDR1 is MDHEN and CDR2 is SYDVKM. The CDR3 loop is CASSFPGSPQQYF. DNA for the CDR3: TGTGCCAGCAGTTTCCCCGGGTCCCCCCAGCAGTACTTC.

This clonotype has at least ten counts. The chain carries TRBV19 and TRBJ2-5, with D perhaps matching TRBD2 (5 bases). The V gene's germline CDR1 is LNHDA and CDR2 SQIVND (reference sequence). The CDR3 covers 13 residues. Trimming stripped 5 bases from V and 5 bases from J, with 12 bases between. CDR3 sequence: CASSAIIAETQYF. Written as DNA, the CDR3 is TGTGCCAGTAGTGCCATTATAGCGGAGACCCAGTACTTC. Full variable domain (missing parts from reference TRBV19 and TRBJ2-5): DGGITQSPKYLFRKEGQNVTLSCEQNLNHDAMYWYRQDPGQGLRLIYYSQIVNDFQKGDIAEGYSVSREKKESFPLTVTSAQKNPTAFYLCASSAIIAETQYFGPGTRLLVL.

This clonotype was seen ten or more times. The chain links TRBV7-3 to TRBJ2-1; D remains unclear. Germline CDR1 reads SGHTA; CDR2 reads FQGTGA. Trimming shortened V by 2 bases and J by 8 bases, and 16 bases separated the two germline ends. This CDR3 comprises 15 residues. The chain's CDR3 is CASSLGPEGHDEQFF. CDR3 nucleotides: TGTGCCAGCAGCTTAGGTCCAGAAGGGCACGATGAGCAGTTCTTC.

The rearrangement links TRBV9 to TRBJ2-1; tentative D call: TRBD2 (6 bases). CDR3 size: 13 residues. V was clipped by 0 bases and J by 8 bases, with 9 bases between them. Germline CDR1 is SGDLS and CDR2 is YYNGEE. CDR3 residues: CASSVGGDHEQFF. The CDR3 DNA is TGTGCCAGCAGCGTAGGGGGGGACCATGAGCAGTTCTTC.

This chain uses TRBV30 with TRBJ2-3; TRBD1 matches 8 bases. CDR3 length: 13 residues. The V gene's germline CDR1 is GTSNPN and CDR2 SVGIG (reference sequence). J lost 1 base, V lost 6 bases, and 3 bases had no gene match. CDR3 bases: TGTGCCTGCGGGACAGGAGGCACAGATACGCAGTATTTT. Its translation: CACGTGGTDTQYF.

V and J are TRBV12-3 or TRBV12-4 and TRBJ2-2; TRBD2 matches at 12 bases. V was clipped by 6 bases and J by 1 base; unmatched bases: 15. This CDR3 region has 20 residues. The CDR3 here is CASSQDILPSGRVNTGELFF. In DNA form, the CDR3 reads TGTGCCAGCAGCCAAGATATCTTGCCTAGCGGGAGGGTGAACACCGGGGAGCTGTTTTTT.

This chain joins TRBV5-1 and TRBJ2-3; the D is unclear. CDR3 length equals 17 residues. V gave up 0 bases and J gave up 2 bases, with 16 bases separating them. Germline V gene data show CDR1 as SGHRS and CDR2 as YFSETQ. The CDR3 reads CASSLAWISSNTDTQYF. CDR3 DNA sequence: TGCGCCAGCAGCTTGGCCTGGATTAGCTCTAACACAGATACGCAGTATTTT.

There are many counts of this clonotype. V and J are TRBV7-9 and TRBJ1-1; D may be TRBD1 (5 bases). V dropped 4 bases and J dropped 7 bases, with 16 bases sitting between them. This CDR3 region has 14 residues. Germline V gives CDR1 SEHNR, CDR2 FQNEAQ (reference sequence). Here the CDR3 reads CASSSTAVGGEAFF. The CDR3 nucleotides are TGTGCCAGCAGCTCAACGGCGGTCGGGGGTGAAGCTTTCTTT.

A remark on this clonotype: This may stem from a read error, because a much larger clone lies one nucleotide away. This sequence joins TRBV18 and TRBJ2-1; D unresolved. The germline V gene has CDR1 KGHSH and CDR2 LQKENI. Trimming left V 8 bases short and J 6 bases short, with 14 bases between. This CDR3 contains 13 residues. The CDR3 is CASPPPGFNEQFF. The CDR3 DNA reads TGTGCCAGCCCCCCACCTGGGTTCAATGAGCAGTTCTTC.

This clonotype was counted a few times. The rearrangement uses TRBV28 and TRBJ2-7; D is possibly TRBD2 (7 bases). This CDR3 is 13 amino acids long. V gave up 7 bases and J gave up 5 bases, with 15 bases separating them. In germline, CDR1 is MDHEN, CDR2 SYDVKM. The CDR3 DNA reads TGTGCCAGCATCCCTGGGGGGGGCGACGAGCAGTACTTC. Encoded protein: CASIPGGGDEQYF. Complete variable domain (other parts from reference TRBV28 and TRBJ2-7): DVKVTQSSRYLVKRTGEKVFLECVQDMDHENMFWYRQDPGLGLRLIYFSYDVKMKEKGDIPEGYSVSREKKERFSLILESASTNQTSMYLCASIPGGGDEQYFGPGTRLTVT.

Ten or more counts support this clonotype. This chain connects TRBV5-1 to TRBJ2-1; TRBD1 or TRBD2 may be the D gene (6 bases each). CDR1 and CDR2 (germline): SGHRS, YFSETQ. This CDR3 region has 15 residues. Deletions cut 0 bases from V and 3 bases from J, with 10 bases between. The CDR3 DNA reads as TGCGCCAGCAGCTTGGCGGGGGCGGACTACAATGAGCAGTTCTTC. The encoded protein is CASSLAGADYNEQFF.

This clonotype was detected a few times. The chain links TRBV3-1 to TRBJ1-3; 7 bases match TRBD1. This CDR3 contains 15 residues. The ends lost 4 bases at V and 4 bases at J; junction bases unmatched: 7. Germline V gene data show CDR1 as LGHDT and CDR2 as YNNKEL (reference sequence). The CDR3, as DNA: TGTGCCAGCAGCCCGACAGGGATGACAGGAAACACCATATATTTT. It is translated as CASSPTGMTGNTIYF.

This chain connects TRBV2 to TRBJ1-3; D might be TRBD1 (5 bases). Trimming left V 5 bases short and J 0 bases short, with 14 bases between. Germline V gives CDR1 SNHLY, CDR2 FYNNEI. The CDR3 extends over 16 amino acids. Here the CDR3 DNA reads TGTGCCAGCAGTCAGGCAGGGAGTCTCTCTGGAAACACCATATATTTT. It translates to CASSQAGSLSGNTIYF.

This clonotype was found many times. The CDR3 sequence is CASSLQRGQETQYF. The CDR3 nucleotides read TGTGCCAGCAGCCTCCAGAGGGGCCAAGAGACCCAGTACTTC. The J gene is TRBJ2-5, the V gene TRBV2; the D gene could be TRBD1 or TRBD2 (5 bases each). There are 14 residues in the CDR3. The germline CDR1 and CDR2 sequences are SNHLY and FYNNEI. The ends were cut back, 6 bases at V and 1 base at J, with 12 bases in the middle.

This clonotype was found once. V usage is TRBV5-6 and J usage is TRBJ1-3; possibly TRBD1 for D (5 bases). With 0 bases removed from V and 0 bases from J, the gap between germline ends came to 10 bases. This CDR3 is built from 16 residues. CDR1 and CDR2 from the germline V gene are SGHDT and YYEEEE. In DNA, the CDR3 is TGTGCCAGCAGCTTGGTTGGGGCCCCCTCTGGAAACACCATATATTTT. It codes for CASSLVGAPSGNTIYF.

In its sample, this clonotype was seen many times. The chain has TRBV2 and TRBJ2-7; 7 bases align to TRBD1. V lost 5 bases and J lost 6; bases outside the gene matches: 7. The CDR3 runs 13 residues. The germline gives CDR1 SNHLY, CDR2 FYNNEI. CDR3 coding DNA: TGTGCCAGCAGTCCCGACAGGGAAGGCGAGCAGTACTTC. Amino acid sequence: CASSPDREGEQYF.

This chain links TRBV28 with TRBJ2-6, with TRBD2 as a possible D gene (5 bases). V dropped 7 bases and J dropped 2 bases, with 15 bases sitting between them. Looked up from germline, CDR1 is MDHEN and CDR2 is SYDVKM. The CDR3 is 16 amino acids. The CDR3 coding sequence is TGTGCCAGCATCCCAATGAGGGTTGCTGGGGCCAACGTCCTGACTTTC. Encoded protein: CASIPMRVAGANVLTF.

The J gene is TRBJ2-1, the V gene TRBV6-2 or TRBV6-3, with D perhaps matching TRBD1 (6 bases). The CDR3 is made up of 12 amino acids. Trimming removed 5 bases at V and 12 bases at J, with 14 bases between. Germline V lookup: CDR1 MNHEY, CDR2 SVGEGT. The CDR3, as DNA: TGTGCCAGCAGTACTAACAGGGTAGGGCAGTTCTTC. Translation gives CASSTNRVGQFF.